This T cell receptor beta chain originates from a study of radiation and T cells in renal cell carcinoma. CDR1 and CDR2 (germline): MNHNY, SVGAGI (reference sequence). The CDR3 spans 14 residues. The V and J ends lost 6 bases and 10 bases, in that order; junction bases with no gene match: 7. Time point given: blood 4 weeks post-SBRT, at nephrectomy. Stated treatment: 15 Gy SBRT to primary tumor, nephrectomy 4 weeks later. Sequenced by immunoSEQ multiplex PCR; TCRdb stores in-frame clones only, minus some. Of roughly 45,000 clones listed, about 84% were seen once; the top ten hold less than 35%. There are a few counts of this clone.

The genes are TRBV6-6 and TRBJ1-6; 9 bases agree with TRBD1. The sequences come from blood, collected from a patient whose treatment included radiotherapy and nephrectomy. This receptor was taken from a woman in her seventies with renal cell carcinoma. The CDR3 DNA reads as TGTGCCAGCAGCCAGGGACAGGGCGGGTCACCCCTCCACTTT. As protein: CASSQGQGGSPLHF.